These 3 T cell receptor beta chains were sequenced from one sample in a study of cytomegalovirus exposure and HLA in healthy donors (dated by TCRdb to 2017 to 2019). To prepare the library, the immunoSEQ multiplex PCR assay was applied. For the multiplex PCR, a mixture combining 60 forward primers for TCR Vbeta segments and 13 reverse primers for TCR Jbeta segments was used. The immuneACCESS repertoire file appears here via TCRdb, limited to in-frame rearrangements. These files lack a portion of the clones; in checked studies, under half of the deficit traces to unresolved V genes, and the cause of the others is not known. The sample table contains over 150,000 clones; only one count was recorded for about 80% of them. The ten largest clonotypes hold roughly 3.5% of the sample. Sequenced sample: PBMCs. All receptors come from a man aged 30 to 45 in good health and CMV-seropositive.

The chain combines TRBV6-5 with TRBJ2-7; 8 bases are a match to TRBD1. V was pared by 5 bases and J by 5 bases, with 11 bases of the junction left unmatched. CDR1 and CDR2 (germline): MNHEY, SVGAGI. There are 15 residues in the CDR3. DNA of the CDR3: TGTGCCAGCAGTCTAACGGGCAGGGGGCCCCACGAGCAGTACTTC. Its protein product is CASSLTGRGPHEQYF.

This rearrangement joins TRBV19 to TRBJ1-1, with 8 bases matching TRBD1. The V segment lost 4 bases and the J segment 6 bases; nucleotides outside the gene matches: 7. The CDR3 covers 14 residues. The germline V gene encodes CDR1 LNHDA and CDR2 SQIVND (reference sequence). CDR3 DNA sequence: TGTGCCAGTAGTACCAGGGGGCGCGGTTCTGAAGCTTTCTTT. Translating it yields CASSTRGRGSEAFF.

The V gene is TRBV5-1, the J gene TRBJ2-7; maybe TRBD2 (5 bases). This CDR3 spans 14 amino acids. Trimming stripped 1 base from V and 3 bases from J, with 11 bases between. The V gene's germline CDR1 is SGHRS and CDR2 YFSETQ. The DNA of the CDR3 is TGCGCCAGCAGCTTGCGGCGGGCTAACTACGAGCAGTACTTC. Translation gives CASSLRRANYEQYF.